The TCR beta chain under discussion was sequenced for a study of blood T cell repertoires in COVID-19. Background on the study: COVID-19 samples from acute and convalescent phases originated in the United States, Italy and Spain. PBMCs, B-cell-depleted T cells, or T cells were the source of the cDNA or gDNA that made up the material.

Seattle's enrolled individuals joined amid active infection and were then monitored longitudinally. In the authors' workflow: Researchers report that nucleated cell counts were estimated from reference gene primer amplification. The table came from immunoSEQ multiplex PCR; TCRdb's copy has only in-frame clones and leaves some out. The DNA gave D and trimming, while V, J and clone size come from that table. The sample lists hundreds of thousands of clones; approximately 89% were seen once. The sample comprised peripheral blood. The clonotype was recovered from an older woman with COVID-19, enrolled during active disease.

For the CDR3, the DNA is TGTGCCAGCAGCCTTAGCCCCACTGAAGCTTTCTTT. Translated, it gives CASSLSPTEAFF. This rearrangement joins TRBV7-9 to TRBJ1-1, with D uncertain. Between the trimmed V and J ends, which lost 5 bases and 4 bases, there was a span of 8 bases. CDR1 SEHNR and CDR2 FQNEAQ come from the germline V gene (reference sequence). CDR3 length: 12 amino acids.